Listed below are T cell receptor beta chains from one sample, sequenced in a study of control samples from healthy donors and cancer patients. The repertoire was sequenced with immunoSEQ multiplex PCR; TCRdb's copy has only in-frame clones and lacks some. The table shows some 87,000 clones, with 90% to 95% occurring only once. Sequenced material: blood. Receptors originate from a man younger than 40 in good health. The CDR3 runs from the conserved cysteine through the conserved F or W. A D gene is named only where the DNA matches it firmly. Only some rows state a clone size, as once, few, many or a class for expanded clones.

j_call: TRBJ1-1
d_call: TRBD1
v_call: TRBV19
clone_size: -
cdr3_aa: CASSIALGQGAAGAFF
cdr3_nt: TGTGCCAGTAGTATAGCCCTGGGACAGGGGGCCGCAGGAGCTTTCTTT

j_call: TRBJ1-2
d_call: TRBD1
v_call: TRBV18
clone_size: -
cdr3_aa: CASSPSDRDPSGYTF
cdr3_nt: TGTGCCAGCTCACCAAGTGACAGGGACCCAAGTGGCTACACCTTC

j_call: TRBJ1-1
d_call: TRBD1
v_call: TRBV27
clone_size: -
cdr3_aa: CASTYRGRPGMNTEAFF
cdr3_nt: TGTGCCAGCACCTACAGGGGCCGGCCGGGGATGAACACTGAAGCTTTCTTT

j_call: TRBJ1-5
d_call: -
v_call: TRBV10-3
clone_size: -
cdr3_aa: CAISESNLGIPQHF
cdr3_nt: TGTGCCATCAGTGAGTCTAATCTGGGGATACCCCAGCATTTT

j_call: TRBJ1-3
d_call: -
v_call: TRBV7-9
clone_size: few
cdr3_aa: CASSLGSVDGGNTIYF
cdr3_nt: TGTGCCAGCAGCTTAGGATCCGTTGACGGGGGAAACACCATATATTTT

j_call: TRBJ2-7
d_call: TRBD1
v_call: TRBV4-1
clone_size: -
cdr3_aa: CASSQTGQGRFNEQYF
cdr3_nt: TGCGCCAGCAGCCAGACAGGACAGGGAAGGTTCAACGAGCAGTACTTC

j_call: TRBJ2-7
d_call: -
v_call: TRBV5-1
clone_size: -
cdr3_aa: CASSYAGDEQYF
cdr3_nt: TGCGCCAGCAGCTACGCAGGGGATGAGCAGTACTTC

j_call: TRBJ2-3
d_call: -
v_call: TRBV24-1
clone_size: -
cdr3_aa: CATSDSDRTSTDTQYF
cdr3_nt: TGTGCCACCAGTGACAGCGACAGAACAAGCACAGATACGCAGTATTTT

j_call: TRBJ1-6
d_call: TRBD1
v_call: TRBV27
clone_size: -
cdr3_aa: CASGMGQPNNSPLHF
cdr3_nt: TGTGCCAGCGGAATGGGACAGCCTAATAATTCACCCCTCCACTTT

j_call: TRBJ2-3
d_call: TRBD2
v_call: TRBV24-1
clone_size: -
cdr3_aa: CATSDGQPGLAGRDTQYF
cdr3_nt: TGTGCCACCAGTGATGGACAGCCCGGACTAGCGGGAAGGGATACGCAGTATTTT

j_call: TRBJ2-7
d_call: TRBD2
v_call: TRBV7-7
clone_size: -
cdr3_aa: CASSLDMGLANEQYF
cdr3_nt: TGTGCTAGCAGCTTAGATATGGGACTAGCAAACGAGCAGTACTTC

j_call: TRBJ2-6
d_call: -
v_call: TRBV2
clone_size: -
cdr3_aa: CASNTGPSGANVLTF
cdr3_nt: TGTGCCAGCAATACGGGTCCCTCTGGGGCCAACGTCCTGACTTTC

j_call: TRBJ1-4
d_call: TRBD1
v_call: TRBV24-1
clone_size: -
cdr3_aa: CATSDPTGEGGEKLFF
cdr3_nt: TGTGCCACCAGTGATCCCACAGGGGAGGGCGGTGAAAAACTGTTTTTT

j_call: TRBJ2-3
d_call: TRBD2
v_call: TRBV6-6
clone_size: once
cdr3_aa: CASSYSSGTSTDTQYF
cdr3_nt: TGTGCCAGCAGTTACTCGAGCGGGACTAGCACAGATACGCAGTATTTT

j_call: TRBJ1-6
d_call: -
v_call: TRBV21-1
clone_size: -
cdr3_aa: CASSKEAGKDSPLHF
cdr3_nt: TGTGCCAGCAGCAAAGAAGCAGGGAAAGATTCACCCCTCCACTTT

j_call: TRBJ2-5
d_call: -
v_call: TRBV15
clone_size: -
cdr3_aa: CATSTGDQETQYF
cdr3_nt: TGTGCCACCAGCACTGGTGACCAAGAGACCCAGTACTTC

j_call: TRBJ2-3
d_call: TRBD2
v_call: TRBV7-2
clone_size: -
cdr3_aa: CASSLGLADGRLYF
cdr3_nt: TGTGCCAGCAGCCTGGGACTAGCGGATGGACGTCTGTATTTT

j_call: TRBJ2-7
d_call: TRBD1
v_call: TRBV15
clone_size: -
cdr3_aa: CATRMSGGAYEQYF
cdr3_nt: TGTGCCACGCGGATGTCAGGGGGAGCCTACGAGCAGTACTTC

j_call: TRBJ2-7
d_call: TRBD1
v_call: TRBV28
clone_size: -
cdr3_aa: CASSPPGTGVGEQYF
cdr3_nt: TGTGCCAGCAGTCCCCCCGGGACAGGGGTAGGGGAGCAGTACTTC

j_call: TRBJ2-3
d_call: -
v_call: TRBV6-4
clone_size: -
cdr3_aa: CASSPRWGITDTQYF
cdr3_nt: TGTGCCAGCAGTCCTCGATGGGGAATCACAGATACGCAGTATTTT

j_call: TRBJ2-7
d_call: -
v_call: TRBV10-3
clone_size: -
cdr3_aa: CAISESYGEQYF
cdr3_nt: TGTGCCATCAGTGAGTCTTACGGGGAGCAGTACTTC

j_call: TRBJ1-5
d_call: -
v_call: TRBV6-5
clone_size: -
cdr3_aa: CASSYSGGPNQPQHF
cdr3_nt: TGTGCCAGCAGTTACTCGGGGGGACCCAATCAGCCCCAGCATTTT

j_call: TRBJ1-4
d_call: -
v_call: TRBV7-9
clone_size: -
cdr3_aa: CASSYNSGDGEKLFF
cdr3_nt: TGTGCCAGCAGCTATAACTCAGGGGATGGGGAAAAACTGTTTTTT

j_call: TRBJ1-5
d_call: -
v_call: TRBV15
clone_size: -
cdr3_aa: CATSRDKTGMFGNQPQHF
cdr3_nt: TGTGCCACCAGCAGAGATAAGACTGGAATGTTCGGCAATCAGCCCCAGCATTTT

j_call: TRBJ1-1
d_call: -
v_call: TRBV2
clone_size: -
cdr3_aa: CASRGTPDTEAFF
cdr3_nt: TGTGCCAGCAGAGGGACACCGGACACTGAAGCTTTCTTT

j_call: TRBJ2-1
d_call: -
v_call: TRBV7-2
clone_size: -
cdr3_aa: CASSLTTGRVYNEQFF
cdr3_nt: TGTGCCAGCAGCTTAACGACAGGGAGGGTGTACAATGAGCAGTTCTTC

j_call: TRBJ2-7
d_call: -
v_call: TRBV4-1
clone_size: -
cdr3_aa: CASSQTSGYYEQYF
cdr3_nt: TGCGCCAGCAGCCAAACCAGCGGATACTACGAGCAGTACTTC

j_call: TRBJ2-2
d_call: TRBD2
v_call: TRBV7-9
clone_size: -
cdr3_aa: CASSQGLAGGTGELFF
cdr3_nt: TGTGCCAGCAGCCAAGGGCTAGCGGGAGGAACCGGGGAGCTGTTTTTT

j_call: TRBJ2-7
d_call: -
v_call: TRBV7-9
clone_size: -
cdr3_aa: CASNRLGGEQYF
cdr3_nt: TGTGCCAGCAACCGACTAGGAGGCGAGCAGTACTTC

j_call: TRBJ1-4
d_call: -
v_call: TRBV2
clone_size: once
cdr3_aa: CASIGTSLATNEKLFF
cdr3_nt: TGTGCCAGCATTGGGACAAGCTTAGCAACTAATGAAAAACTGTTTTTT

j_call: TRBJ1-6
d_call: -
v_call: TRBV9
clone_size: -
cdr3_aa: CASSADPPRTVDNSPLHF
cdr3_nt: TGTGCCAGCAGCGCCGACCCCCCCAGGACAGTCGACAATTCACCCCTCCACTTT

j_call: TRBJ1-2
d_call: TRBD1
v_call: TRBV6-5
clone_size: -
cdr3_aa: CASSLGQPLFYGYTF
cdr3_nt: TGTGCCAGCAGTTTGGGACAGCCGCTTTTCTATGGCTACACCTTC

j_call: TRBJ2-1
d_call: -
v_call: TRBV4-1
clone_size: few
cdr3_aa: CASSPWDGNNEQFF
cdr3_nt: TGCGCCAGCAGCCCCTGGGACGGAAACAATGAGCAGTTCTTC

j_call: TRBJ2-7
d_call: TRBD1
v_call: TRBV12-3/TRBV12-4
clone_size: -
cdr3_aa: CASRGTGAGEQYF
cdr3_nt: TGTGCCAGCAGAGGGACAGGGGCTGGAGAGCAGTACTTC